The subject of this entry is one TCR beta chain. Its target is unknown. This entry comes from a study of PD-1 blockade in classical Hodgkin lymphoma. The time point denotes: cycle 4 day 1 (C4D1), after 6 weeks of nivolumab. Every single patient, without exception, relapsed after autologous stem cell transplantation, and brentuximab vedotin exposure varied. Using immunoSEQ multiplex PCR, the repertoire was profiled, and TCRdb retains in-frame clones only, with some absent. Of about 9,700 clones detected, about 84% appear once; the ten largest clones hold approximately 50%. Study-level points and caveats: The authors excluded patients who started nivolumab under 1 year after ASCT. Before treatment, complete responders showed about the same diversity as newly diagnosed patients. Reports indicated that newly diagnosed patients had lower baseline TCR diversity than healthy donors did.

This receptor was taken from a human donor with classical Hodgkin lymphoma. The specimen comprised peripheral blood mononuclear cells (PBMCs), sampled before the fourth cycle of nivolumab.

In nucleotides, the CDR3 is TGTGCCAGCAGTGGTGGGGGACTAGCGGGAGGTGGGGCCAACGTCCTGACTTTC. Translation gives CASSGGGLAGGGANVLTF. The rearrangement links TRBV28 to TRBJ2-6; 15 bases agree with TRBD2. CDR3 length equals 18 residues. Trimming cost V 5 bases and J 3 bases; bases outside gene matches: 5. CDR1 and CDR2 (germline): MDHEN, SYDVKM. The entire variable domain, with the rest obtained from reference TRBV28 and TRBJ2-6, is as follows: DVKVTQSSRYLVKRTGEKVFLECVQDMDHENMFWYRQDPGLGLRLIYFSYDVKMKEKGDIPEGYSVSREKKERFSLILESASTNQTSMYLCASSGGGLAGGGANVLTFGAGSRLTVL.